This T cell receptor (beta chain) was recovered during a study of cytomegalovirus exposure and HLA in healthy donors. At the level of the study: Out of about 179 million T cells, an earlier analysis found roughly 110 million unique TCR beta sequences in total. Study-wide results and caveats: For cytomegalovirus status, the classifier reportedly gave diagnoses with high specificity and sensitivity. Later work associated over 15,000 TCR beta sequences with HLA alleles at 0.05 false discovery rate.

Each of the donors was a healthy bone marrow donor. About this clone: The target antigen is unknown.

In the PCR, 60 Vbeta and 13 Jbeta primers were used. The protocol was immunoSEQ multiplex PCR, while the TCRdb copy is restricted to in-frame clones and leaves out a portion. The sample contains 110,000 to 150,000 clones, about 80% of which appear only once. Sequenced material: PBMCs. This TCR came from a woman in her sixties in good health and CMV-seropositive.

CDR3 in DNA: TGTGCCAGCAGCTCAGGACAGGGGAGTGGCTACGAGCAGTACTTC. Encoded protein: CASSSGQGSGYEQYF. The chain employs TRBV11-2 and TRBJ2-7; 9 bases agree with TRBD1. The CDR3 spans 15 residues. J gave up 3 bases and V 4 bases, and 7 bases lay outside the gene matches. Looked up from germline, CDR1 is SGHAT and CDR2 is FQNNGV. Full variable domain (missing parts from reference TRBV11-2 and TRBJ2-7): EAGVAQSPRYKIIEKRQSVAFWCNPISGHATLYWYQQILGQGPKLLIQFQNNGVVDDSQLPKDRFSAERLKGVDSTLKIQPAKLEDSAVYLCASSSGQGSGYEQYFGPGTRLTVT.